These T cell receptor beta chains were read from a single sample in a study of blood T cell repertoires in COVID-19. The repertoire was sequenced with immunoSEQ multiplex PCR; TCRdb's copy has only in-frame clones and lacks some. Of over 90,000 clones in the sample, approximately 80% were seen once. The sample taken for sequencing was peripheral blood. All receptors derive from a human donor in a cohort sampled during active or convalescent COVID-19. CDR3s include the opening cysteine and the closing phenylalanine or tryptophan. A D gene is named only where the DNA matches it firmly. Clone size appears in some rows only: once, few, many, or a class for an expanded clone.

v_gene	j_gene	d_gene	abundance	CDR3nt	CDR3aa
TRBV12-3/TRBV12-4	TRBJ2-5	-	-	TGTGCCAGCGCCTTCGGGGTCCAAGAGACCCAGTACTTC	CASAFGVQETQYF
TRBV27	TRBJ2-7	-	-	TGTGCCAGCAGTTTACAGGGGCTGGGCGAGCAGTACTTC	CASSLQGLGEQYF
TRBV12-3/TRBV12-4	TRBJ1-6	-	-	TGTGCCAGCGGGTCTAGGAATAATTCACCCCTCCACTTT	CASGSRNNSPLHF
TRBV5-5	TRBJ2-1	-	-	TGTGCCAGCAGCTTGGGGGCTTTAGAGATCGATGAGCAGTTCTTC	CASSLGALEIDEQFF
TRBV10-3	TRBJ2-5	TRBD1	-	TGTGCCATCAGCCCTCGACGACAGGGTGGACAAGAGACCCAGTACTTC	CAISPRRQGGQETQYF
TRBV30	TRBJ2-2	-	-	TGTGCCTGGAGGCCAGGCCCGGCTACCGGGGAGCTGTTTTTT	CAWRPGPATGELFF
TRBV18	TRBJ2-2	-	-	TGTGCCAGCTCACCATTACGGGGGAACACCGGGGAGCTGTTTTTT	CASSPLRGNTGELFF
TRBV12-3/TRBV12-4	TRBJ1-1	-	-	TGTGCCAGCAGTAACACAGAGTACACTGAAGCTTTCTTT	CASSNTEYTEAFF
TRBV30	TRBJ2-2	-	many	TGTGTCCAACAGGGTAACACCGGGGAGCTGTTTTTT	CVQQGNTGELFF
TRBV7-9	TRBJ1-4	TRBD1	-	TGTGCCAGCAGAAGTAAGACAGGGACTAATGAAAAACTGTTTTTT	CASRSKTGTNEKLFF
TRBV5-1	TRBJ2-3	TRBD2	-	TGCGCCCGCAGCTACCGGGGGGGTTTGGCGGGGGCCAGCACAGATACGCAGTATTTT	CARSYRGGLAGASTDTQYF
TRBV7-9	TRBJ2-5	TRBD2	-	TGTGCCAGCAGCTTAAGTTCCCCGGGACTAGGGTACCAAGAGACCCAGTACTTC	CASSLSSPGLGYQETQYF
TRBV9	TRBJ1-5	TRBD1	-	TGTGCCAGCAGCCCAAGTGGGACAGGGGACCAGCCCCAGCATTTT	CASSPSGTGDQPQHF
TRBV12-3/TRBV12-4	TRBJ1-2	TRBD1	-	TGTGCCAGCAGTGGGACAGGACACTACACCTTC	CASSGTGHYTF
TRBV29-1	TRBJ2-3	TRBD2	-	TGCAGCGTGAAGAGAAACCCGAGCGGGGTGGCAGATACGCAGTATTTT	CSVKRNPSGVADTQYF